This T cell receptor beta chain was retrieved from a study of PD-1 blockade in classical Hodgkin lymphoma. The length of the CDR3 is 12 residues. CDR1 and CDR2 from the germline V gene are MDHEN and SYDVKM. V lost 3 bases, J lost 7 bases, and 9 bases lay in between. In every patient, relapse followed autologous stem cell transplantation, while exposure to brentuximab vedotin differed. Clones were read by immunoSEQ multiplex PCR, and TCRdb kept only the in-frame ones, dropping some. This sample carries roughly 100,000 clones, approximately 90% of them seen once, and the ten largest clones take around 6.6%.

The chain employs TRBV28 and TRBJ1-1; tentatively, D is TRBD1 (6 bases). The clonotype comes from a human donor with classical Hodgkin lymphoma. Sequenced material: peripheral blood mononuclear cells (PBMCs), taken before the second cycle of nivolumab. The CDR3 here is CASSLRTVEAFF. In nucleotides, the CDR3 is TGTGCCAGCAGTTTGAGGACAGTTGAAGCTTTCTTT.